What follows is one T cell receptor beta chain and its context. The junction had 3 bases not matched to a gene; V was cut back by 5 bases and J by 2 bases. CDR1 is KGHSH and CDR2 is LQKENI in the germline V gene. The CDR3 spans 14 residues. This sample is drawn from a study of blood T cell repertoires in COVID-19. Assay: immunoSEQ multiplex PCR; the TCRdb copy retains only in-frame clones and omits some. The profile shows around 160,000 clones, over 75% of them singletons. The rearrangement uses TRBV18 and TRBJ2-1; 7 bases line up with TRBD1. The clonotype comes from a man in his sixties with active or convalescent COVID-19. The sequenced sample consisted of peripheral blood. The CDR3 region has the DNA TGTGCCAGCTCAACCGGGACAGCCTACAATGAGCAGTTCTTC. It specifies CASSTGTAYNEQFF.